The 15 T cell receptor beta chains reported below all come from one sample, sequenced in a study of T cell responses to AZD1222 COVID-19 vaccine. The assay was immunoSEQ multiplex PCR, and TCRdb's table has in-frame clones only and misses some. The sample includes some 99,000 clones, around nine tenths of them seen just once. The sample consisted of peripheral blood, taken on day 0 of AZD1222 vaccination. The receptors stem from an adult in good health.

This clone was found once. This sequence joins TRBV4-2 and TRBJ2-3; 8 bases line up with TRBD2. V lost 0 bases and J lost 1; bases outside the gene matches: 3. Germline lookup yields CDR1 LGHNA and CDR2 YNFKEQ. The CDR3 consists of 16 residues. CDR3 nucleotides: TGTGCCAGCAGCCAAGAGAGAGCGGGGGGCACAGATACGCAGTATTTT. Protein product: CASSQERAGGTDTQYF.

This clone was counted only a few times. V is TRBV4-3 and J is TRBJ2-2; 8 bases are shared with TRBD1. V shed 6 bases, J shed 3 bases, and the junction held 12 bases outside the gene matches. This CDR3 is built from 17 residues. Germline V gene data show CDR1 as LGHNA and CDR2 as YSLEER. The CDR3 is CASSRKNRGADTGELFF. The CDR3 DNA is TGCGCCAGCAGTCGAAAAAACAGGGGGGCGGACACCGGGGAGCTGTTTTTT.

This sequence joins TRBV19 and TRBJ2-1; 12 bases align to TRBD2. The CDR3 has 19 amino acids. Per the germline V gene, CDR1 is LNHDA and CDR2 is SQIVND (reference sequence). The junction had 16 bases not matched to a gene; V was cut back by 6 bases and J by 4 bases. This chain's CDR3 is CASRPGLAGQGAPYNEQFF. CDR3 DNA sequence: TGTGCCAGTAGACCGGGACTAGCGGGCCAAGGTGCCCCGTACAATGAGCAGTTCTTC.

V gene TRBV5-4 combines with J gene TRBJ2-5, with TRBD2 identical over 10 bases. After removal of 0 bases from V and 10 bases from J, the junction contained 18 bases not matched to a gene. Germline CDR1 is SGHNT and CDR2 is YYREEE (reference sequence). There are 18 residues in the CDR3. Written as DNA, the CDR3 is TGTGCCAGCAGCTTGGGAATGAGGCTAGCGGGAGTGAGGGGGGACCAGTACTTC. Translation gives CASSLGMRLAGVRGDQYF.

The chain combines TRBV6-1 with TRBJ1-2; 10 nucleotides agree with TRBD1. Germline values: CDR1 MNHNS, CDR2 SASEGT. This CDR3 has 15 amino acids. With 1 base clipped from V and 4 bases from J, the junction kept 3 bases outside the gene matches. The DNA of the CDR3 is TGTGCCAGCAGTGAAGGACAGGGGGCAGGCTATGGCTACACCTTC. It yields the protein CASSEGQGAGYGYTF.

V and J are TRBV5-8 and TRBJ2-3; 15 bases agree with TRBD2. The trim removed 4 bases at V and 0 bases at J, leaving 6 bases unmatched. The CDR3 runs to 18 residues. The germline CDR1 and CDR2 sequences are SGHTS and YDEGEE. This chain's CDR3 is CASSLGLAGGKSTDTQYF. CDR3 bases: TGTGCCAGCAGCCTGGGACTAGCGGGGGGAAAGAGCACAGATACGCAGTATTTT. Supplemented by reference TRBV5-8 and TRBJ2-3, the full variable domain reads EAGVTQSPTHLIKTRGQQATLRCSPISGHTSVYWYQQALGLGLQFLLWYDEGEERNRGNFPPRFSGRQFPNYSSELNVNALELEDSALYLCASSLGLAGGKSTDTQYFGPGTRLTVL.

This chain joins TRBV19 and TRBJ2-1; D perhaps matches TRBD1 (5 bases). The V and J ends lost 7 bases and 7 bases respectively, with 17 bases between them. This CDR3 is built from 14 residues. Germline assignment: CDR1 LNHDA and CDR2 SQIVND (reference sequence). The CDR3 here is CASTSGFGQNEQFF. The CDR3 nucleotides read TGTGCCAGTACTTCAGGGTTTGGTCAGAATGAGCAGTTCTTC. The variable domain in full, with the rest retrieved from reference TRBV19 and TRBJ2-1, is DGGITQSPKYLFRKEGQNVTLSCEQNLNHDAMYWYRQDPGQGLRLIYYSQIVNDFQKGDIAEGYSVSREKKESFPLTVTSAQKNPTAFYLCASTSGFGQNEQFFGPGTRLTVL.

This clone was recorded a few times. Written as DNA, the CDR3 is TGTGCCAGCAGTTTATTGGGCGGGGGCTCCTACGAGCAGTACTTC. Translation gives CASSLLGGGSYEQYF. This chain uses TRBV28 with TRBJ2-7; the match to TRBD2 covers 7 bases. The V gene's germline CDR1 is MDHEN and CDR2 SYDVKM. V was clipped by 1 base and J by 0 bases; unmatched bases: 3. The CDR3 is made up of 15 amino acids.

CDR3 coding DNA: TGTGCTAGTGGCCTCCAGTGGTCACAGTATTTT. Its translation is CASGLQWSQYF. V gene TRBV12-5 combines with J gene TRBJ2-3; no clear D. The CDR3 runs 11 residues. Germline assignment: CDR1 LGHNT and CDR2 FRNRAP. With 6 bases removed from V and 12 bases from J, the gap between germline ends came to 13 bases.

The chain combines TRBV24-1 with TRBJ2-1, with 12 positions matching TRBD2. Germline V gene data show CDR1 as KGHDR and CDR2 as SFDVKD. This CDR3 has 15 residues. Germline trimming cut 5 bases from V and 7 bases from J; bases unmatched to any gene: 5. Here the CDR3 DNA reads TGTGCCACCAGTGGGGCTAGCGGGAGGGATAATGAGCAGTTCTTC. Protein product: CATSGASGRDNEQFF.

This clone was observed a few times. This chain connects TRBV7-2 to TRBJ2-1; 8 bases line up with TRBD2. The CDR3 covers 17 residues. Trimming at V came to 1 base and at J to 5 bases, leaving 10 bases not matched to a gene. Germline V gives CDR1 SGHTA, CDR2 FQGNSA. This CDR3 is CASSLVASGRRNNEQFF. CDR3 DNA sequence: TGTGCCAGCAGCTTAGTGGCTAGCGGGCGACGAAACAATGAGCAGTTCTTC.

The V call is TRBV6-2 or TRBV6-3, the J call TRBJ1-5; TRBD1 agrees at 9 bases. The germline V gene encodes CDR1 MNHEY and CDR2 SVGEGT. The V segment lost 2 bases and the J segment 6 bases; nucleotides outside the gene matches: 5. This CDR3 has 15 amino acids. The DNA of the CDR3 is TGTGCCAGCAGTTACGGACAGGGGTTGGCTCAGCCCCAGCATTTT. Translated, it gives CASSYGQGLAQPQHF.

The gene calls are TRBV28 and TRBJ1-6; no definite D call. The CDR3 is 13 amino acids. Germline V gene lookup returns CDR1 MDHEN and CDR2 SYDVKM. The V end lost 8 bases, the J end lost 5 bases, and 10 bases lay between the germline ends. The CDR3 DNA reads TGTGCCAGCGCCCCCGAGCATAATTCACCCCTCCACTTT. It yields the protein CASAPEHNSPLHF.

This clone showed up many times. The chain carries TRBV7-2 and TRBJ1-2; D gene unclear. The CDR3 has 15 residues. V was cut by 10 bases and J by 5 bases, with 23 bases left in between. Per the germline V gene, CDR1 is SGHTA and CDR2 is FQGNSA. As DNA, the CDR3 is TGTGCCACCTCCCCGGTGGGAGGGAATGGGTATGGCTACACCTTC. It specifies CATSPVGGNGYGYTF.

This sequence joins TRBV7-9 and TRBJ2-7; perhaps TRBD1 as D (5 bases). V lost 5 bases and J lost 5, with 16 bases in between. Per germline, CDR1 SEHNR and CDR2 FQNEAQ (reference sequence). This CDR3 comprises 14 residues. The CDR3 DNA follows: TGTGCCAGCAGCCCGACACAGGTATACGACGAGCAGTACTTC. Its translation is CASSPTQVYDEQYF.